This TCR beta chain was recovered during a study of control samples from healthy donors and cancer patients. Assay: immunoSEQ multiplex PCR; the TCRdb copy retains only in-frame clones and omits some. This sample has about 160,000 clones, with about 90% found just once. CDR3 length: 15 residues. With 3 bases clipped from V and 5 bases from J, the junction kept 6 bases outside the gene matches. CDR1 is SGHAT and CDR2 is FQNNGV in the germline V gene. This clonotype originated in a woman aged 25 to 39 in good health. The V call is TRBV11-2, the J call TRBJ1-4; 7 bases are shared with TRBD1. Sequencing used blood. CDR3 sequence (DNA): TGTGCCAGCAGCTTGGCAGGGGGGGAGAATGAAAAACTGTTTTTT. It translates to CASSLAGGENEKLFF.